This paragraph covers one T cell receptor beta chain sequence. The CDR3 consists of 16 residues. Per the germline V gene, CDR1 is MNHEY and CDR2 is SMNVEV (reference sequence). Trimming stripped 0 bases from V and 1 base from J, with 13 bases between. This sample was taken from a study of long-term antiretroviral therapy in people with HIV. immunoSEQ v3.0 was run at survey level. Profiling relied on immunoSEQ multiplex PCR, and the TCRdb table lists in-frame clones only, not all of them. The data hold 20,000 or so clones, with roughly three quarters observed a single time. Sequencing used unsorted PBMCs, obtained 0.5 years before starting antiretroviral therapy. The chain couples TRBV27 to TRBJ2-7; D possibly uses TRBD1 or TRBD2 (6 bases each). This receptor was identified in a man in his late teens or twenties with HIV. The CDR3 nucleotides are TGTGCCAGCAGTTTATCGCGGGGCAGGGGATCCTACGAGCAGTACTTC. This encodes CASSLSRGRGSYEQYF.